The next 30 T cell receptor beta chains were all read from a single sample in a study of blood T cell repertoires in COVID-19. Only in-frame clones appear in the TCRdb table, and some are missing; sequencing was by immunoSEQ multiplex PCR. The sample lists around 300,000 clones, roughly 86% occurring once. The sequencing input was peripheral blood. These receptors all stem from a woman aged 30 to 39 who had recovered from COVID-19.

This chain joins TRBV4-1 and TRBJ2-7; TRBD2 matches 9 bases. V dropped 1 base and J dropped 7; count of bases not matched to a gene: 11. CDR1 MGHRA and CDR2 YSYEKL come from the germline V gene. CDR3 length equals 16 residues. CDR3 protein: CASSQVAGVDSGEQYF. The CDR3 coding sequence is TGCGCCAGCAGCCAAGTAGCGGGAGTAGATTCGGGGGAGCAGTACTTC.

The chain uses TRBV27 and TRBJ2-7; possible D gene TRBD2, 5 bases. Deletions cut 3 bases from V and 7 bases from J, with 16 bases between. CDR1 and CDR2 (germline): MNHEY, SMNVEV (reference sequence). The CDR3 length is 14 residues. Here the CDR3 DNA reads TGTGCCAGCAGTTTCGGCGGCTCGCCGGGAGAGCAGTACTTC. Its translation: CASSFGGSPGEQYF.

The chain combines TRBV5-3 with TRBJ2-3; tentative D call: TRBD1 (5 bases). TRBV5-3 is sorted into the ORF group, with uncertain function. Trimming left V 6 bases short and J 4 bases short, with 21 bases between. CDR3 length: 16 amino acids. This CDR3 is CARIPSRGIEADTQYF. The CDR3 DNA follows: TGTGCCAGAATTCCATCAAGGGGTATCGAGGCAGATACGCAGTATTTT.

The DNA for the CDR3 is TGCGCCAGCAGTCGTCAAACCGGGACAGGGGTACGCGAGCAGTACTTC. Protein sequence: CASSRQTGTGVREQYF. This chain connects TRBV23-1 to TRBJ2-7, with 10 bases matching TRBD1. TRBV23-1 is known as an ORF, though its function is uncertain. V dropped 4 bases and J dropped 6; count of bases not matched to a gene: 12. CDR3 length: 16 amino acids.

V is TRBV4-2 and J is TRBJ2-2, with D maybe TRBD2 (6 bases). CDR3 length: 14 amino acids. Germline V CDR1 and CDR2: LGHNA, YNFKEQ. Trimming stripped 1 base from V and 6 bases from J, with 9 bases between. The CDR3 DNA is TGTGCCAGCAGCCAAGCCCGGGGGTCCGGGGAGCTGTTTTTT. Translation gives CASSQARGSGELFF.

The V and J genes are TRBV2 and TRBJ1-1; no clear D. V was clipped by 6 bases and J by 2 bases, with 7 bases between them. The CDR3 spans 12 residues. Per the germline V gene, CDR1 is SNHLY and CDR2 is FYNNEI. The CDR3 loop reads CASSGLNTEAFF. CDR3 in DNA: TGTGCCAGCAGCGGACTTAACACTGAAGCTTTCTTT.

The rearrangement joins TRBV5-4 to TRBJ2-7, with D uncertain. Germline CDR1 and CDR2: SGHNT and YYREEE (reference sequence). The V and J ends lost 0 bases and 2 bases respectively, with 9 bases between them. CDR3 length: 14 residues. The CDR3 nucleotides read TGTGCCAGCAGCTTGGGCAGTCTTACCTACGAGCAGTACTTC. Its translation: CASSLGSLTYEQYF.

This rearrangement joins TRBV27 to TRBJ2-2, with D unresolved. The V and J ends lost 0 bases and 7 bases respectively, with 9 bases between them. Per the germline V gene, CDR1 is MNHEY and CDR2 is SMNVEV (reference sequence). The CDR3 runs 14 residues. The chain's CDR3 is CASSLSPYFGELFF. The CDR3, as DNA: TGTGCCAGCAGTTTATCTCCCTATTTCGGGGAGCTGTTTTTT.

This chain uses TRBV3-1 (or the pseudogene TRBV3-2) with TRBJ2-1; tentative D call: TRBD2 (5 bases). The germline V and J ends were trimmed by 4 bases and 1 base, with 14 bases remaining between them. Germline CDR1 is LGHDT and CDR2 is YNNKEL (reference sequence). This CDR3 has 16 residues. CDR3: CASSLHFGVSYNEQFF. Written as DNA, the CDR3 is TGTGCCAGCAGCCTTCACTTCGGGGTTTCCTACAATGAGCAGTTCTTC.

The rearrangement links TRBV5-6 to TRBJ1-6; 7 bases align to TRBD1. The germline gives CDR1 SGHDT, CDR2 YYEEEE. The CDR3 length is 12 residues. Losses at the gene ends were 6 bases for V and 7 bases for J; bases not matched to a gene: 1. CDR3 in DNA: TGTGCCAGCACAGGGGGAAATTCACCCCTCCACTTT. Translation: CASTGGNSPLHF. Full variable domain (outside the CDR3, taken from reference TRBV5-6 and TRBJ1-6): DAGVTQSPTHLIKTRGQQVTLRCSPKSGHDTVSWYQQALGQGPQFIFQYYEEEERQRGNFPDRFSGHQFPNYSSELNVNALLLGDSALYLCASTGGNSPLHFGNGTRLTVT.

The chain joins TRBV2 to TRBJ2-7; a weak D match, TRBD2 (5 bases). This CDR3 has 13 residues. CDR1 and CDR2 (germline): SNHLY, FYNNEI. Trimming pared 8 bases from V and 0 bases from J, leaving 11 bases between. CDR3 amino acids: CASGRGTSYEQYF. As DNA, the CDR3 is TGTGCCAGCGGCCGGGGAACCTCCTACGAGCAGTACTTC.

The V and J genes are TRBV18 and TRBJ2-1; 7 bases map to TRBD1. This CDR3 contains 18 residues. V lost 0 bases and J lost 9; bases outside the gene matches: 17. Germline-derived CDR1 and CDR2 are KGHSH and LQKENI. The CDR3 coding sequence is TGTGCCAGCTCACCACCCCCACAGGGGCCCAGTTCTATCACTGAGCAGTTCTTC. It is translated as CASSPPPQGPSSITEQFF.

The V gene is TRBV3-1 (or the pseudogene TRBV3-2), the J gene TRBJ2-5, with 7 bases matching TRBD2. The germline gives CDR1 LGHDT, CDR2 YNNKEL (reference sequence). Trimming at V came to 4 bases and at J to 4 bases, leaving 12 bases not matched to a gene. The CDR3 consists of 16 residues. CDR3 coding DNA: TGTGCCAGCAGCCCGGACGGGGGGAGGCTCGTAGAGACCCAGTACTTC. Its translation is CASSPDGGRLVETQYF.

This sequence joins TRBV19 and TRBJ2-1, with 8 nucleotides matching TRBD2. Trimming cost V 3 bases and J 8 bases; bases outside gene matches: 12. This CDR3 comprises 16 residues. The germline V gene encodes CDR1 LNHDA and CDR2 SQIVND (reference sequence). In nucleotides, the CDR3 is TGTGCCAGTAGTATGATCCCGGGGGGGCTTATGGATGAGCAGTTCTTC. This encodes CASSMIPGGLMDEQFF.

Only a few counts were recorded for this clone. CDR3 in amino acids: CASSLSVDYEQYF. The CDR3 bases are TGTGCCAGCAGCTTAAGCGTAGACTACGAGCAGTACTTC. The V gene is TRBV7-8, the J gene TRBJ2-7, with no clear D. CDR3 length equals 13 residues. CDR1 and CDR2 (germline): SGHVS, FQNEAQ. V lost 2 bases to trimming and J lost 3 bases, with 8 bases between them.

The CDR3 region has the DNA TGTGCCAGTAGTATAGAAAGGGACAGCTACGAGCAGTACTTC. Protein sequence: CASSIERDSYEQYF. The chain employs TRBV19 and TRBJ2-7, with 7 bases identical to TRBD1. The CDR3 has 14 amino acids. Trimming removed 0 bases from V and 3 bases from J; junction bases left unmatched: 2. The germline CDR1 and CDR2 sequences are LNHDA and SQIVND (reference sequence).

This chain links TRBV7-2 with TRBJ2-5; unclear D gene. Per the germline V gene, CDR1 is SGHTA and CDR2 is FQGNSA. Trimming removed 4 bases from V and 2 bases from J, with 8 bases in between. The CDR3 runs 13 residues. The CDR3 region has the DNA TGTGCCAGCAGCTCACAAAGACAAGAGACCCAGTACTTC. This sequence encodes CASSSQRQETQYF.

This rearrangement joins TRBV7-3 to TRBJ2-1; 8 nucleotides agree with TRBD2. Looked up from germline, CDR1 is SGHTA and CDR2 is FQGTGA. With 5 bases clipped from V and 7 bases from J, the junction kept 7 bases outside the gene matches. The CDR3 contains 14 residues. This CDR3 is CASSPGGGRNEQFF. The CDR3 nucleotides are TGTGCCAGCAGCCCGGGGGGCGGGAGGAATGAGCAGTTCTTC.

This chain links TRBV3-1 (or the pseudogene TRBV3-2) with TRBJ2-1; D call uncertain. The CDR3 length is 15 residues. Deletions cut 0 bases from V and 7 bases from J, with 13 bases between. Germline CDR1 is LGHDT and CDR2 is YNNKEL (reference sequence). Here the CDR3 reads CASSQDMGQRNEQFF. The CDR3 DNA follows: TGTGCCAGCAGCCAAGATATGGGCCAAAGGAATGAGCAGTTCTTC.

This sequence joins TRBV7-2 and TRBJ2-5, with 14 bases that match TRBD2. V was clipped by 3 bases and J by 5 bases; unmatched bases: 5. There are 16 residues in the CDR3. Germline V gene sequence: CDR1 SGHTA, CDR2 FQGNSA. CDR3 region: CASSFGTSGSYETQYF. The DNA of the CDR3 is TGTGCCAGCAGCTTTGGGACTAGCGGGAGTTATGAGACCCAGTACTTC.

The V call is TRBV16, the J call TRBJ1-4; D might be TRBD1 (6 bases). The CDR3 runs to 15 residues. The germline V gene encodes CDR1 KGHSY and CDR2 FQNENV. V lost 0 bases and J 8 bases, leaving 13 bases between the germline ends. CDR3 loop: CASSQSSGHREKLFF. Here the CDR3 DNA reads TGTGCCAGCAGCCAATCTTCGGGACACCGCGAAAAACTGTTTTTT.

The chain recombines TRBV6-5 with TRBJ2-7; 7 bases agree with TRBD2. The V segment lost 5 bases and the J segment 12 bases; nucleotides outside the gene matches: 16. CDR1 and CDR2 (germline): MNHEY, SVGAGI. The CDR3 contains 14 residues. As DNA, the CDR3 is TGTGCCAGCAGTCAGCGGGGTAAAAGACCCCCTTCGTACTTC. Protein product: CASSQRGKRPPSYF.

The chain is built from TRBV11-2 and TRBJ1-2; D not certain. The germline gives CDR1 SGHAT, CDR2 FQNNGV. V gave up 0 bases and J gave up 6 bases, with 5 bases separating them. The CDR3 is 12 residues long. In nucleotides, the CDR3 is TGTGCCAGCAGCTTAGAACACAATGGCTACACCTTC. It encodes CASSLEHNGYTF.

The rearrangement joins TRBV7-2 to TRBJ1-2, with 8 bases matching TRBD1. The length of the CDR3 is 15 residues. The V gene's germline CDR1 is SGHTA and CDR2 FQGNSA. Trimming removed 5 bases from V and 8 bases from J; junction bases left unmatched: 13. The CDR3 DNA sequence: TGTGCCAGCAGCCCCGGGACAGGCATTCCATGGGGCTACACCTTC. This translates into CASSPGTGIPWGYTF.

This clone appeared a single time. The chain links TRBV30 to TRBJ1-5, with D possibly TRBD1 on 5 matching bases. The CDR3 is made up of 13 amino acids. V was pared by 0 bases and J by 5 bases, with 8 bases between. Germline-derived CDR1 and CDR2 are GTSNPN and SVGIG (reference sequence). CDR3 amino acids: CAWSVQEYQPQHF. DNA of the CDR3: TGTGCCTGGAGTGTACAGGAGTATCAGCCCCAGCATTTT. The complete variable domain, with remaining parts taken from reference TRBV30 and TRBJ1-5, reads SQTIHQWPATLVQPVGSPLSLECTVEGTSNPNLYWYRQAAGRGLQLLFYSVGIGQISSEVPQNLSASRPQDRQFILSSKKLLLSDSGFYLCAWSVQEYQPQHFGDGTRLSIL.

The CDR3 nucleotides read TGCAGCGTTGTAAAAGGAGCCGAGACCCAGTACTTC. It codes for CSVVKGAETQYF. V gene TRBV29-1 combines with J gene TRBJ2-5; D gene uncertain. Trimming took 4 bases from V and 5 from J, leaving 11 bases between them. This CDR3 is 12 amino acids long. Germline loops: CDR1 SQVTM, CDR2 ANQGSEA.

The chain carries TRBV28 and TRBJ2-1; 9 bases are a match to TRBD1. J was trimmed by 0 bases and V by 3 bases; bases with no gene match: 12. Germline CDR1 is MDHEN and CDR2 is SYDVKM. The CDR3 length is 19 residues. In DNA, the CDR3 is TGTGCCAGCAGTTTGCGGGACAGGGAGTTTGGGGGCTCCTACAATGAGCAGTTCTTC. Protein: CASSLRDREFGGSYNEQFF.

The CDR3 DNA reads TGTGCCAGTAGTATATTTCTAGCGGGAGGGAACGGTGAGCAGTTCTTC. Translated: CASSIFLAGGNGEQFF. The chain employs TRBV19 and TRBJ2-1, with TRBD2 identical over 12 bases. Trimming took 2 bases from V and 9 from J; bases not matched to a gene: 8. The V gene's germline CDR1 is LNHDA and CDR2 SQIVND (reference sequence). The CDR3 runs to 16 residues.

The chain has TRBV6-1 and TRBJ1-5; D gene ambiguous. Germline values: CDR1 MNHNS, CDR2 SASEGT. CDR3 size: 15 residues. Trimming pared 2 bases from V and 1 base from J, leaving 9 bases between. The CDR3 here is CASSEPGRSNQPQHF. The CDR3 nucleotides are TGTGCCAGCAGTGAACCGGGGAGAAGCAATCAGCCCCAGCATTTT.

As regards this clone: Germline is not matched at one junction end, which may reflect a read error. The chain uses TRBV13 and TRBJ2-7; 7 bases are shared with TRBD1. Germline CDR1 is PRHDT and CDR2 is FYEKMQ (reference sequence). CDR3 length: 15 amino acids. The CDR3 protein is CASSLGGLRPYEQYF. The CDR3 DNA sequence: TGTGCCAGCAGCCTAGGGGGCCTCCGCCCCTACGAGCAGTACTTC.